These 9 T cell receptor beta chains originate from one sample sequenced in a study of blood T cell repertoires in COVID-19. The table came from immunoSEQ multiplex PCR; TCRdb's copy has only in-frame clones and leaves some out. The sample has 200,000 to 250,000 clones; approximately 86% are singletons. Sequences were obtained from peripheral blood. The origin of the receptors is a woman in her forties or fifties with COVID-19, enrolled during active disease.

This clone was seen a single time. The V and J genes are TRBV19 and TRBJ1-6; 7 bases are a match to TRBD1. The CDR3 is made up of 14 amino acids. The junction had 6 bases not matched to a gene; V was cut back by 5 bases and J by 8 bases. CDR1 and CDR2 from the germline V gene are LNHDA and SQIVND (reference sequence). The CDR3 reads CASSQGDGYSPLHF. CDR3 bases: TGTGCCAGTAGTCAGGGGGACGGTTATTCACCCCTCCACTTT.

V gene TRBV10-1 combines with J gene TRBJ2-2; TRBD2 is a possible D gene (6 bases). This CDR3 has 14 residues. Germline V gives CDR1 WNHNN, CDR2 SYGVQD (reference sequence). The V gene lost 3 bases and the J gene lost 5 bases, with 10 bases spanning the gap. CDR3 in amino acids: CASSDSGGTGELFF. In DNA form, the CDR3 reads TGCGCCAGCAGTGATAGCGGAGGGACCGGGGAGCTGTTTTTT.

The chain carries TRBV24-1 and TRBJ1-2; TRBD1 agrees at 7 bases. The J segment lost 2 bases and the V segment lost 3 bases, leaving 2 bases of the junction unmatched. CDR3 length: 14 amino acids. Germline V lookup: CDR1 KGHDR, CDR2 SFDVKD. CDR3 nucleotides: TGTGCCACCAGTGATGACAGGGCCAACTATGGCTACACCTTC. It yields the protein CATSDDRANYGYTF.

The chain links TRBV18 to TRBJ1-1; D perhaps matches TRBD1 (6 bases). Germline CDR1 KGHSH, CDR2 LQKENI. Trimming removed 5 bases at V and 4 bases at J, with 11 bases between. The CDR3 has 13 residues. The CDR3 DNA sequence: TGTGCCAGCTCAACGACAGGACGCACTGAAGCTTTCTTT. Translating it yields CASSTTGRTEAFF.

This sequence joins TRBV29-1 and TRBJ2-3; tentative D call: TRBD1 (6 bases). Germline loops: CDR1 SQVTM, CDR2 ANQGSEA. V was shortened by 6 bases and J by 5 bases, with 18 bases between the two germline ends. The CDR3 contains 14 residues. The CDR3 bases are TGCAGCGTCGTCCGAAGGGGGTGGGGAGATACGCAGTATTTT. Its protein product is CSVVRRGWGDTQYF.

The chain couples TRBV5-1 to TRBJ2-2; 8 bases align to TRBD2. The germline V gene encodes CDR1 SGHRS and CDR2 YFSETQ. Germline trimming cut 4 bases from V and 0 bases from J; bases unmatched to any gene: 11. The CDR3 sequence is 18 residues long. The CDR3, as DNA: TGCGCCAGCAGCCCGGCAACGCGGGGGGAACCGAACACCGGGGAGCTGTTTTTT. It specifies CASSPATRGEPNTGELFF. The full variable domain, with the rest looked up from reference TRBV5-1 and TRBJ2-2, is KAGVTQTPRYLIKTRGQQVTLSCSPISGHRSVSWYQQTPGQGLQFLFEYFSETQRNKGNFPGRFSGRQFSNSRSEMNVSTLELGDSALYLCASSPATRGEPNTGELFFGEGSRLTVL.

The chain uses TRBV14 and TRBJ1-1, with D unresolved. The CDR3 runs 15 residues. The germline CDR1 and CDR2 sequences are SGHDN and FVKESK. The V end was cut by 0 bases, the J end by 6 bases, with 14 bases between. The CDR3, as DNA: TGTGCCAGCAGCCAAGAGGCGGGGAGAGTGTCTGAAGCTTTCTTT. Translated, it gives CASSQEAGRVSEAFF.

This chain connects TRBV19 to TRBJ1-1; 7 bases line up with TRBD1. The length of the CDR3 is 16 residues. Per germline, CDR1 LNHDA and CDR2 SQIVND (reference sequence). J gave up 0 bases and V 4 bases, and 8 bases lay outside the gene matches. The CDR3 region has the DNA TGTGCCAGTAGTAGAGCACAGGGGACCATGAACACTGAAGCTTTCTTT. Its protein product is CASSRAQGTMNTEAFF.

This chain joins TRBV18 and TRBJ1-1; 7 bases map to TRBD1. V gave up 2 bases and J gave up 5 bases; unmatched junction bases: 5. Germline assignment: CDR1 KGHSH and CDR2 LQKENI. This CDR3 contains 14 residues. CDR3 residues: CASSPSQGMTEAFF. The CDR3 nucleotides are TGTGCCAGCTCACCATCACAGGGGATGACTGAAGCTTTCTTT.